This entry features one T cell receptor (beta chain) sequence. Its cognate antigen has yet to be identified. No base quality information exists; no much larger clone differs at one position. The time point label, read with the paper, signifies: baseline before first vaccination. Samples from vaccinated people were obtained from the UK trials COV001 and COV002, which included a single-blind randomized controlled phase 2/3 trial of AZD1222 (ChAdOx1 nCoV-19) in healthy adults. For TCRbeta chain sequencing, PBMC samples from trial participants were taken at day 0 and at day 28 after the second dose. Its CDR3 holds 11 amino acids, cysteine through phenylalanine. This entry keeps only the CDR3 DNA: 33 bases, framed from base 1. Per the germline V gene (reference sequence), GTSNPN is the CDR1 and SVGIG is the CDR2. V and J are truncated by 4 bases and 9 bases respectively, leaving an intervening sequence of 7 bases.

The CDR3 regions of human TCRbeta chains were analyzed by immunosequencing. In the paper's pipeline: TCRs in the repertoires were matched against a reference library of SARS-CoV-2-specific TCRs that had been generated with the MIRA antigen-specificity platform. Breadth meant the fraction of unique TCRs that were SARS-CoV-2-associated, whereas depth meant the fraction of total T cells that were SARS-CoV-2-associated. Using the MIRA data, each spike-specific TCR was mapped to the spike region that the TCR reacts to and placed in a CD4 or CD8 class. Log10-transformed breadth and depth values were compared by one-way ANOVA with Sidak's multiple comparisons tests. TCRdb holds this immuneACCESS table with in-frame rearrangements only. Some clones are missing; in checked studies, unresolved V genes explain under half, and the rest has no known cause. V and J calls plus clone size are reproduced from that table; the DNA served to infer D and trimming. Present in this sample are about 120,000 clones, about 89% of which were seen just once. The top ten constitute under 5.5% of the sample.

The sample is drawn from a study of T cell responses to AZD1222 COVID-19 vaccine (dated by TCRdb to the early 2020s). About the investigation overall: Because spike-specific TCR depth and breadth did not differ between the two schedules, AZD1222 recipients who got a second dose at roughly 4 weeks were pooled with those who got a second dose at roughly 12 weeks. TCR sequencing was performed for approximately 240 trial participants, of whom roughly 200 were given two doses of AZD1222 and around 25 were given two doses of MenACWY control vaccine. Trial participants were enrolled by age into subgroups of 18-55, 56-69 and 70-plus years, and around 150, 28 and 57 TCR-sequenced participants, respectively, were included in these subgroups.

Overall results and qualifications from the work: Participants were mostly white British, with more females than males. The authors suggested clonal diversity may have been underestimated. Nearly half of unique spike-specific TCRs reportedly recognized epitopes outside regions mutated in the B.1.351 and B.1.1.7 variants. After two AZD1222 doses, both the breadth and the depth of spike-specific TCRs were significantly higher than at day 0 and than in MenACWY recipients. Only five or six AZD1222 recipients were SARS-CoV-2 seropositive at baseline, limiting conclusions about previously exposed vaccinees. Because no day 14 peak-response samples were available, the repertoires could be characterized only after the peak T cell response. The vaccine-associated CD4 TCRs covered the entire spike protein, and the dominant responses fell in regions 160-218 and 743-854. In the small 56-69-year group, the increase in depth fell short of significance, most likely because of low power.

The sequence derives from an adult in good health. The chain was built from TRBV30 and TRBJ1-6; the D gene identity is not certain. Sample: peripheral blood, taken on day 0 of AZD1222 vaccination. Read as DNA, the sequence is TGTGCCTGGACTCGTGGTTCACCCCTCCACTTT. Translation gives CAWTRGSPLHF. Full variable domain (CDR3 extended with the reference TRBV30 and TRBJ1-6 proteins): SQTIHQWPATLVQPVGSPLSLECTVEGTSNPNLYWYRQAAGRGLQLLFYSVGIGQISSEVPQNLSASRPQDRQFILSSKKLLLSDSGFYLCAWTRGSPLHFGNGTRLTVT.